This T cell receptor (beta chain) was observed in a study of T cell responses to AZD1222 COVID-19 vaccine. Study-level points and caveats: The study identified only five to seven AZD1222 recipients as seropositive at baseline. In all cases, repertoires were sampled only after the peak T cell response.

With regard to this clone: Its specificity is not known.

Libraries were prepared by immunoSEQ multiplex PCR; TCRdb keeps only in-frame clonotypes and omits some of them. The table shows over 130,000 clones, with 91% occurring only once. The specimen was peripheral blood, collected 28 days after the second dose of the MenACWY control vaccine. The sequence derives from an adult who received the MenACWY meningococcal vaccine as a control.

CDR3 in DNA: TGTGCCAGCAGCCCGAAAGGTCCCTCGCGGCTGCCTAATGAAAAACTGTTTTTT. Amino acids: CASSPKGPSRLPNEKLFF. The chain is built from TRBV11-2 and TRBJ1-4; D gene ambiguous. This CDR3 contains 18 residues. Germline-derived CDR1 and CDR2 are SGHAT and FQNNGV. V was clipped by 5 bases and J by 3 bases, with 22 bases between them.